The present TCR beta chain was sequenced within a study of cytomegalovirus exposure and HLA in healthy donors. Germline V lookup: CDR1 GTSNPN, CDR2 SVGIG (reference sequence). V gave up 2 bases and J gave up 3 bases, with 23 bases separating them. The CDR3 sequence is 17 residues long. Clones were sequenced by immunoSEQ multiplex PCR, and TCRdb holds only the in-frame ones, with some missing. The table records hundreds of thousands of clones, 80% to 90% of them present only once. This sequence was found in a woman aged 18-29 years in good health and CMV-seropositive. The chain carries TRBV30 and TRBJ2-7; D possibly corresponds to TRBD1 (6 bases). Sample: PBMCs. CDR3 in amino acids: CAWSNPDLGEQGYEQYF. The DNA of the CDR3 is TGTGCCTGGAGTAACCCCGACCTAGGGGAACAGGGCTACGAGCAGTACTTC. Full variable domain (missing parts from reference TRBV30 and TRBJ2-7): SQTIHQWPATLVQPVGSPLSLECTVEGTSNPNLYWYRQAAGRGLQLLFYSVGIGQISSEVPQNLSASRPQDRQFILSSKKLLLSDSGFYLCAWSNPDLGEQGYEQYFGPGTRLTVT.